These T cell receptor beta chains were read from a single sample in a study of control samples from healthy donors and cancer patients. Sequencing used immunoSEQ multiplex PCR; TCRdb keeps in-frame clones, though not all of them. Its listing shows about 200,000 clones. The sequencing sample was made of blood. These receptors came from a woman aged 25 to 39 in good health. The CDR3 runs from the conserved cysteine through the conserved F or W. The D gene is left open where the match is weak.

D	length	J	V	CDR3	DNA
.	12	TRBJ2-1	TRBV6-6	CASSYRRNEQFF	TGTGCCAGCAGTTACCGGAGGAATGAGCAGTTCTTC
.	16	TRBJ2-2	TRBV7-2	CASSSRGGLTLGELFF	TGTGCCAGCAGCTCGCGCGGAGGGCTAACCCTCGGGGAGCTGTTTTTT
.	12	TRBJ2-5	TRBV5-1	CASSLDYHFQYF	TGCGCCAGCAGCTTGGATTACCACTTCCAGTACTTC
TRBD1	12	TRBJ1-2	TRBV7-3	CASSLRAGQALF	TGTGCCAGCAGTCTAAGGGCGGGACAGGCCCTCTTC
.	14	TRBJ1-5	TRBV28	CASSLSQIGRPQHF	TGTGCCAGCAGTTTAAGTCAAATCGGACGGCCCCAGCATTTT
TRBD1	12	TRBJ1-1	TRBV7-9	CASSQGATEAFF	TGTGCCAGCAGCCAGGGGGCCACTGAAGCTTTCTTT
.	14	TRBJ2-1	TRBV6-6	CASSRTSWGNEQFF	TGTGCCAGCAGCCGCACCTCATGGGGCAATGAGCAGTTCTTC
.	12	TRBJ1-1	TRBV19	CASSDSNTEAFF	TGTGCCAGTAGTGACTCGAACACTGAAGCTTTCTTT
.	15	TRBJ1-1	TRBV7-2	CASSLAANILTEAFF	TGTGCCAGCAGCTTAGCCGCTAATATCCTCACTGAAGCTTTCTTT
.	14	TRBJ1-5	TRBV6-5	CASSLGRKNQPQHF	TGTGCCAGCAGTTTAGGCAGGAAGAATCAGCCCCAGCATTTT
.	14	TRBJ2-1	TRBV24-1	CATSGGYPYNEQFF	TGTGCCACCAGTGGAGGGTACCCCTACAATGAGCAGTTCTTC
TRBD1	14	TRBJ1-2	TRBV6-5	CASSPRQGRNGYTF	TGTGCCAGCAGCCCCCGACAGGGGAGGAATGGCTACACCTTC
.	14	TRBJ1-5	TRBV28	CASSFPGRDQPQHF	TGTGCCAGCAGTTTTCCGGGCAGGGATCAGCCCCAGCATTTT
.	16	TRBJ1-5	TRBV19	CASSSPTGYSNQPQHF	TGTGCCAGTAGTTCCCCGACAGGTTATAGCAATCAGCCCCAGCATTTT
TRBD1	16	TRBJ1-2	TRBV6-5	CASSFAPGQPHYGYTF	TGTGCCAGCAGTTTCGCTCCGGGACAGCCTCACTATGGCTACACCTTC
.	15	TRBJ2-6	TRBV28	CASSLGASGANVLTF	TGTGCCAGCAGTTTAGGGGCCTCTGGGGCCAACGTCCTGACTTTC
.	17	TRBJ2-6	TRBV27	CASSLGTGGPGANVLTF	TGTGCCAGCAGTTTAGGGACCGGAGGTCCTGGGGCCAACGTCCTGACTTTC
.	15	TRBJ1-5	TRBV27	CASSIQGWGNQPQHF	TGTGCCAGCAGTATTCAGGGGTGGGGCAATCAGCCCCAGCATTTT
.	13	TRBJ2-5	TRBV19	CASSTPGEETQYF	TGTGCCAGTAGTACACCAGGGGAAGAGACCCAGTACTTC
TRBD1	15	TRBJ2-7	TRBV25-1	CASSDSGTGSHEQYF	TGTGCCAGCAGTGACTCCGGGACAGGGAGTCACGAGCAGTACTTC
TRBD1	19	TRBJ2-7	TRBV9	CASSVALSGTGGGSYEQYF	TGTGCCAGCAGCGTAGCTCTGTCCGGGACAGGGGGTGGCTCCTACGAGCAGTACTTC
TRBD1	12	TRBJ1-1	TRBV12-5	CASALDRVEAFF	TGTGCTAGTGCCCTAGACAGGGTTGAGGCTTTCTTT